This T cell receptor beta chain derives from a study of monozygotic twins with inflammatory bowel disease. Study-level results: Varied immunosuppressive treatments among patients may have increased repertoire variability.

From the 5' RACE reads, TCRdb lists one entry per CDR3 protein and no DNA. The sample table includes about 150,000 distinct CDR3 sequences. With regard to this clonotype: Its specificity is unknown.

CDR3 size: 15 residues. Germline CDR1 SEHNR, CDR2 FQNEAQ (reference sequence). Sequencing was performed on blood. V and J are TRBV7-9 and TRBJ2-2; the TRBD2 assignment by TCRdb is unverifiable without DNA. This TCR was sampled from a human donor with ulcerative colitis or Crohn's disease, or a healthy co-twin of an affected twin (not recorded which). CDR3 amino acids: CASSLISGPTGELFF. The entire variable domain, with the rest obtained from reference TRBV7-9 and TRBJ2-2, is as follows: DTGVSQNPRHKITKRGQNVTFRCDPISEHNRLYWYRQTLGQGPEFLTYFQNEAQLEKSRLLSDRFSAERPKGSFSTLEIQRTEQGDSAMYLCASSLISGPTGELFFGEGSRLTVL.